These 17 T cell receptor beta chains were all obtained from the same sample, sequenced in a study of T cell responses to AZD1222 COVID-19 vaccine. The method was immunoSEQ multiplex PCR; TCRdb's version includes in-frame clones alone and lacks a portion of them. The table records 150,000 to 200,000 clones, around 90% of them present only once. The specimen comprised peripheral blood, sampled on day 0 of AZD1222 vaccination. These receptors were collected from an adult in good health.

V usage is TRBV9 and J usage is TRBJ1-2; TRBD1 agrees at 10 bases. V shed 4 bases and J 4 bases; nucleotides not matched to a gene: 4. CDR1 and CDR2 (germline): SGDLS, YYNGEE. The CDR3 has 14 residues. CDR3 sequence (DNA): TGTGCCAGCAGCCAGGGACAGGGGTTCTATGGCTACACCTTC. Encoded protein: CASSQGQGFYGYTF.

The chain carries TRBV11-3 and TRBJ2-1; 8 bases line up with TRBD2. Germline CDR1 reads SGHNT; CDR2 reads YENEEA. With 9 bases clipped from V and 2 bases from J, the junction kept 9 bases outside the gene matches. The CDR3 length is 15 residues. CDR3 nucleotides: TGTGCCAGTCAAATTAGCGGGGAGACCTACAATGAGCAGTTCTTC. Protein: CASQISGETYNEQFF.

This clone was seen only a few times. This chain links TRBV5-6 with TRBJ1-1; 7 positions agree with TRBD1. Germline CDR1 SGHDT, CDR2 YYEEEE. Trimming took 0 bases from V and 3 from J; bases not matched to a gene: 5. The CDR3 contains 15 residues. Here the CDR3 DNA reads TGTGCCAGCAGCTTGGGGGGACAGCATTACACTGAAGCTTTCTTT. Amino acid sequence: CASSLGGQHYTEAFF. Based on the CDR3 plus reference TRBV5-6 and TRBJ1-1, the full variable domain is DAGVTQSPTHLIKTRGQQVTLRCSPKSGHDTVSWYQQALGQGPQFIFQYYEEEERQRGNFPDRFSGHQFPNYSSELNVNALLLGDSALYLCASSLGGQHYTEAFFGQGTRLTVV.

This chain links TRBV6-5 with TRBJ2-5, with D unresolved. The V end was cut by 7 bases, the J end by 0 bases, with 15 bases between. There are 15 residues in the CDR3. Per germline, CDR1 MNHEY and CDR2 SVGAGI. CDR3 in amino acids: CASIPWSTYQETQYF. CDR3 nucleotides: TGTGCCAGCATCCCTTGGAGCACCTACCAAGAGACCCAGTACTTC.

This clone was observed a single time. The chain employs TRBV11-2 and TRBJ1-6; 8 nucleotides line up with TRBD1. The ends lost 5 bases at V and 11 bases at J; junction bases unmatched: 11. Germline CDR1 SGHAT, CDR2 FQNNGV. CDR3 length equals 15 residues. The DNA of the CDR3 is TGTGCCAGCAGCGCAACGGGACAGGTTCCAACACCCCTCCACTTT. It yields the protein CASSATGQVPTPLHF.

With regard to this clone: A junction end diverges from the germline sequence, so it may reflect a read error. The CDR3 nucleotides read TGCAGTGCTAGAGCTGGGGCGGGGGGATGGTTC. Translating gives CSARAGAGGWF. The chain combines TRBV20-1 with TRBJ2-7; 8 bases line up with TRBD2. The CDR3 sequence is 11 residues long. The germline V gene encodes CDR1 DFQATT and CDR2 SNEGSKA (reference sequence).

V is TRBV11-2 and J is TRBJ2-3; D possibly corresponds to TRBD1 (6 bases). Germline assignment: CDR1 SGHAT and CDR2 FQNNGV. V dropped 1 base and J dropped 1 base, with 15 bases sitting between them. The CDR3 runs 17 residues. The CDR3 DNA is TGTGCCAGCAGCTTAGGGGCCAGGGGTGGTGGCACAGATACGCAGTATTTT. Its translation is CASSLGARGGGTDTQYF.

This clone was counted a few times. The chain combines TRBV6-5 with TRBJ1-6; no reliable D call. The germline V and J ends were trimmed by 8 bases and 11 bases, with 13 bases remaining between them. Germline values: CDR1 MNHEY, CDR2 SVGAGI. This CDR3 has 12 amino acids. The CDR3 DNA follows: TGTGCCAGCCGACAAGAGAGGGCACCCCTCCACTTT. Amino acid sequence: CASRQERAPLHF.

The chain has TRBV28 and TRBJ1-2; 10 bases map to TRBD1. The length of the CDR3 is 17 residues. After removal of 6 bases from V and 3 bases from J, the junction contained 13 bases not matched to a gene. CDR1 is MDHEN, CDR2 SYDVKM, per germline. CDR3: CASRPRQGAQGDYGYTF. CDR3 in DNA: TGTGCCAGCAGACCCCGACAGGGGGCGCAGGGGGACTATGGCTACACCTTC.

This chain uses TRBV6-5 with TRBJ2-7; tentatively, D is TRBD1 or TRBD2 (5 bases each). Trimming stripped 6 bases from V and 4 bases from J, with 19 bases between. The germline gives CDR1 MNHEY, CDR2 SVGAGI. This CDR3 has 15 amino acids. The CDR3 sequence: CASRRDAPEGYEQYF. The CDR3 region has the DNA TGTGCCAGCAGAAGGGACGCTCCAGAGGGTTACGAGCAGTACTTC.

The chain uses TRBV2 and TRBJ2-7, with D unresolved. This CDR3 is built from 14 residues. Germline-derived CDR1 and CDR2 are SNHLY and FYNNEI. Trimming removed 6 bases from V and 0 bases from J, with 12 bases in between. The DNA for the CDR3 is TGTGCCAGCAGGATGGAGACGGGCTCCTACGAGCAGTACTTC. This gives the protein CASRMETGSYEQYF. Full variable domain (missing parts from reference TRBV2 and TRBJ2-7): EPEVTQTPSHQVTQMGQEVILRCVPISNHLYFYWYRQILGQKVEFLVSFYNNEISEKSEIFDDQFSVERPDGSNFTLKIRSTKLEDSAMYFCASRMETGSYEQYFGPGTRLTVT.

This clone was counted a few times. The rearrangement uses TRBV3-1 (or the pseudogene TRBV3-2) and TRBJ1-4; perhaps TRBD1 as D (6 bases). Germline values: CDR1 LGHDT, CDR2 YNNKEL (reference sequence). V gave up 1 base and J gave up 5 bases, with 11 bases separating them. CDR3 length: 15 residues. The CDR3 here is CASSQVKGTNEKLFF. CDR3 sequence (DNA): TGTGCCAGCAGCCAAGTGAAAGGGACAAATGAAAAACTGTTTTTT.

The chain employs TRBV29-1 and TRBJ2-1; 10 bases are a match to TRBD2. Germline CDR1 is SQVTM and CDR2 is ANQGSEA. V gave up 6 bases and J gave up 5 bases; unmatched junction bases: 13. The CDR3 totals 16 residues. The CDR3 DNA follows: TGCAGCGTCGCAGAGCCGGGACTAGCGACTAACAATGAGCAGTTCTTC. Amino acids: CSVAEPGLATNNEQFF.

The chain is built from TRBV19 and TRBJ1-6; D possibly corresponds to TRBD1 (5 bases). The CDR3 extends over 13 amino acids. V lost 7 bases and J lost 6, with 10 bases in between. Germline lookup yields CDR1 LNHDA and CDR2 SQIVND (reference sequence). The DNA of the CDR3 is TGTGCCAGTATTGACAGCCCTAATTCACCCCTCCACTTT. It yields the protein CASIDSPNSPLHF.

The chain uses TRBV5-1 and TRBJ2-3; TRBD2 agrees at 11 bases. Germline V gene sequence: CDR1 SGHRS, CDR2 YFSETQ. The CDR3 has 17 amino acids. Trimming at V came to 0 bases and at J to 5 bases, leaving 8 bases not matched to a gene. The DNA for the CDR3 is TGCGCCAGCAGCTTGGCTGGTAGCGGGAGGGCCGGAGATACGCAGTATTTT. It specifies CASSLAGSGRAGDTQYF.

In its sample, this clone was seen once. This chain links TRBV24-1 with TRBJ2-1, with a possible D match to TRBD2 (7 bases). The CDR3 sequence is 17 residues long. Germline V gene lookup returns CDR1 KGHDR and CDR2 SFDVKD. Trimming stripped 4 bases from V and 3 bases from J, with 18 bases between. The CDR3 is CATSDYATGRDYNEQFF. The CDR3 nucleotides read TGTGCCACCAGTGACTACGCTACAGGGAGGGACTACAATGAGCAGTTCTTC.

There are a few counts of this clone. V usage is TRBV28 and J usage is TRBJ2-1, with a tentative D call TRBD2 (7 bases). The CDR3 is 17 amino acids. Per the germline V gene, CDR1 is MDHEN and CDR2 is SYDVKM. Trimming removed 6 bases from V and 7 bases from J, with 25 bases in between. CDR3 coding DNA: TGTGCCAGCAGCCCTCATGAGATACGGAGGGGGGGGAATGAGCAGTTCTTC. Amino acids: CASSPHEIRRGGNEQFF.